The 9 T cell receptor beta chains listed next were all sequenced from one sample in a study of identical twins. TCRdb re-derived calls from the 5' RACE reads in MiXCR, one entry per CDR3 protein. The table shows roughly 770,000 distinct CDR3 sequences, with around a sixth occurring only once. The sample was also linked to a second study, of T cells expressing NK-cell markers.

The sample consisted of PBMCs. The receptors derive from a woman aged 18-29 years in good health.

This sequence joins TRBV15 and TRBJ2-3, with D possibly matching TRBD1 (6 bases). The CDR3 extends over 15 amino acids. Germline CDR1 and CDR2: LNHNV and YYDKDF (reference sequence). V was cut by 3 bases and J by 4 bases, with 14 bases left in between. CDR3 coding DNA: TGTGCCACCAGCAGGTCTTTACAGGGCCCAGATACGCAGTATTTT. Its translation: CATSRSLQGPDTQYF.

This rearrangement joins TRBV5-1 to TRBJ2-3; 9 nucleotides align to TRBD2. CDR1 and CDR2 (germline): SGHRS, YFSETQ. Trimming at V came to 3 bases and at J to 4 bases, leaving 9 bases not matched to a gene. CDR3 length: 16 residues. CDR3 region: CASSSRAGGEADTQYF. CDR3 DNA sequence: TGCGCCAGCAGCTCAAGAGCGGGGGGAGAGGCAGATACGCAGTATTTT.

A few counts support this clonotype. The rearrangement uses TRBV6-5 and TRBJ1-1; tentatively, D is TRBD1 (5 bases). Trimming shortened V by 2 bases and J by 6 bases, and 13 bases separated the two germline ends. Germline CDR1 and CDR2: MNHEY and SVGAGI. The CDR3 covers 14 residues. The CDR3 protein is CASSYDPGGAEAFF. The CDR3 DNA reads TGTGCCAGCAGTTACGACCCTGGGGGGGCTGAAGCTTTCTTT.

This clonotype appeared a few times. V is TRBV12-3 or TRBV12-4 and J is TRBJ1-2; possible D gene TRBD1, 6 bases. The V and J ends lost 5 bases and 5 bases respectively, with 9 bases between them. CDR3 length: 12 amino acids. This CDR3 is CASSRTAYGYTF. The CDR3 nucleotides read TGTGCCAGCAGTCGGACAGCTTATGGCTACACCTTC.

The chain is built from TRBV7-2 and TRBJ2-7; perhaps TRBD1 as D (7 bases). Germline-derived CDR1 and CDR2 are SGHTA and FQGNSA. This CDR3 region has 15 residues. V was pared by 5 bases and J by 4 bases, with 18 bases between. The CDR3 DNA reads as TGTGCCAGCAGCCCTGGGGCAGGGGGGCATTACGAGCAGTACTTC. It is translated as CASSPGAGGHYEQYF.

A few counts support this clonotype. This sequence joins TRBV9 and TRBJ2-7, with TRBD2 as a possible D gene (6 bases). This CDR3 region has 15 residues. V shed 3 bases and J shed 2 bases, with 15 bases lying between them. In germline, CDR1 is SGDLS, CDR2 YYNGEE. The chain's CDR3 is CASSAEAGRTYEQYF. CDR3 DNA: TGTGCCAGCAGCGCAGAAGCGGGCAGGACCTACGAGCAGTACTTC.

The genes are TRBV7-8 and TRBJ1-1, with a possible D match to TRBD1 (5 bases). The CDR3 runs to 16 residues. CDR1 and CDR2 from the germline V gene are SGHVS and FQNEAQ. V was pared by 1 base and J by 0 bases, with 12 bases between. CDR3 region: CASSLEGITLNTEAFF. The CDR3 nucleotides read TGTGCCAGCAGCTTAGAGGGGATCACGTTGAACACTGAAGCTTTCTTT.

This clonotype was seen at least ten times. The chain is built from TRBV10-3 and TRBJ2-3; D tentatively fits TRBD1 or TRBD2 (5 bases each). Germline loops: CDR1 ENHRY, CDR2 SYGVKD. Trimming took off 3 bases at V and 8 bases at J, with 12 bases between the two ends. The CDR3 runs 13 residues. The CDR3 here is CAISEGVGGTQYF. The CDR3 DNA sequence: TGTGCCATCAGTGAAGGGGTTGGAGGTACGCAGTATTTT.

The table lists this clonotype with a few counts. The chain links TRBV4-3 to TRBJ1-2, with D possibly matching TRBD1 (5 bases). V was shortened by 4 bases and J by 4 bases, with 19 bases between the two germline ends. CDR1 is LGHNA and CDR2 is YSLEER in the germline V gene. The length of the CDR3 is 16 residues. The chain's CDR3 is CASSPGSLMGLYGYTF. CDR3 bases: TGCGCCAGCAGCCCGGGGAGCCTGATGGGGCTCTATGGCTACACCTTC.